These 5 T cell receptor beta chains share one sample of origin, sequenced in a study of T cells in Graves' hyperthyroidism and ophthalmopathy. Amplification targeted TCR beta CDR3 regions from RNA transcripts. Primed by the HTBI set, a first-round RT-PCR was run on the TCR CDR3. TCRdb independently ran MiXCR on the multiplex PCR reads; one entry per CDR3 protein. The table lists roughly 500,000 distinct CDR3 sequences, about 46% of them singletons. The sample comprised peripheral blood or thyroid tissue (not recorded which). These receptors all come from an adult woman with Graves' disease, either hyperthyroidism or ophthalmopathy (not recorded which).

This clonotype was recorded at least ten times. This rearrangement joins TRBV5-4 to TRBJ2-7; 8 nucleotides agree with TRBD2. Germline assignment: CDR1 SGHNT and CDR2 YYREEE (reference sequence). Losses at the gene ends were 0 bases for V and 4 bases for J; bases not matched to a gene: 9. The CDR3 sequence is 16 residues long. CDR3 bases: TGTGCCAGCAGCTTGGACTCCAGCGGGAGATCGTACGAGCAGTACTTC. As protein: CASSLDSSGRSYEQYF.

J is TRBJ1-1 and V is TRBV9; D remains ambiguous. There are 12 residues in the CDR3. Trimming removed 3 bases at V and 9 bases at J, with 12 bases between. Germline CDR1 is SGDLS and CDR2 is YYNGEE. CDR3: CASSDAIGKAFF. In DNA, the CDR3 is TGTGCCAGCAGCGATGCGATCGGCAAAGCTTTCTTT. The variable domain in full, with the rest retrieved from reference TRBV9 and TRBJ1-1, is DSGVTQTPKHLITATGQRVTLRCSPRSGDLSVYWYQQSLDQGLQFLIQYYNGEERAKGNILERFSAQQFPDLHSELNLSSLELGDSALYFCASSDAIGKAFFGQGTRLTVV.

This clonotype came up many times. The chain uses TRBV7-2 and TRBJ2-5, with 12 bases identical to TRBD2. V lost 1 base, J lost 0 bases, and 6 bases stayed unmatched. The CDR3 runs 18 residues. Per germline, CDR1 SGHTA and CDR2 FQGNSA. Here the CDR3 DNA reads TGTGCCAGCAGCTTAGAGGGAGGGACTAGCGGGTACCAAGAGACCCAGTACTTC. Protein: CASSLEGGTSGYQETQYF.

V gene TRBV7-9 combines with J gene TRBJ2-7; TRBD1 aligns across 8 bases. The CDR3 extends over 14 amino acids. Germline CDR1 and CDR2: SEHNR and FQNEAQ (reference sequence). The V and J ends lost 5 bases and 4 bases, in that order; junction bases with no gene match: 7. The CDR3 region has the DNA TGTGCCAGCAGCCAAGGGGACAGGAAATACGAGCAGTACTTC. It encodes CASSQGDRKYEQYF.

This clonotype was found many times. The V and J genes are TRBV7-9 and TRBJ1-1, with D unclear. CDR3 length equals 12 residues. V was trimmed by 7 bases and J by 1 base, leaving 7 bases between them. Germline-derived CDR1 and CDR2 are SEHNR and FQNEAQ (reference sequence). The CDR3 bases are TGTGCCAGCACACCAGCGAACACTGAAGCTTTCTTT. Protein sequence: CASTPANTEAFF.